This T cell receptor (beta chain) came from a study of radiation and T cells in renal cell carcinoma. The repertoire was sequenced with immunoSEQ multiplex PCR; TCRdb's copy has only in-frame clones and lacks some. The data show roughly 120,000 clones, around four fifths seen once. The time point denotes: blood 2 weeks post-SBRT. Regarding treatment: 15 Gy SBRT to primary tumor, nephrectomy 4 weeks later. The patient's renal cell carcinoma had clear cell pathology. With respect to this clone: Its target is not known.

Study results and limitations: From baseline, blood top tumor clonotypes peaked at 2 weeks post-radiation. No pretreatment tumor biopsies were available for baseline clonotypes.

This TCR came from a woman in her sixties with renal cell carcinoma. Sequenced material: blood, taken from a patient whose treatment included radiotherapy and nephrectomy.

The CDR3 here is CASSLVGGADYGYTF. The DNA of the CDR3 is TGTGCCAGCAGCTTAGTAGGGGGCGCGGACTATGGCTACACCTTC. This chain links TRBV7-2 with TRBJ1-2; the match to TRBD1 covers 7 bases. This CDR3 spans 15 amino acids. CDR1 is SGHTA, CDR2 FQGNSA, per germline. V shed 1 base and J 3 bases; nucleotides not matched to a gene: 5. Supplemented by reference TRBV7-2 and TRBJ1-2, the full variable domain reads GAGVSQSPSNKVTEKGKDVELRCDPISGHTALYWYRQSLGQGLEFLIYFQGNSAPDKSGLPSDRFSAERTGGSVSTLTIQRTQQEDSAVYLCASSLVGGADYGYTFGSGTRLTVV.